Listed here are 23 T cell receptor beta chains from one sample, sequenced in a study of Tregs in tolerant kidney transplant recipients. Assay: immunoSEQ multiplex PCR; the TCRdb copy retains only in-frame clones and omits some. The sample yields approximately 17,000 clones, 61% seen once. No antigens are known for them. Sequenced: Tregs from blood cultured with allogeneic cells. The receptors here all came from a human donor in good health.

This chain uses TRBV6-6 with TRBJ1-5; D remains ambiguous. Germline V gene lookup returns CDR1 MNHNY and CDR2 SVGAGI (reference sequence). The CDR3 length is 12 residues. The germline V and J ends were trimmed by 5 bases and 3 bases, with 5 bases remaining between them. CDR3 DNA sequence: TGTGCCAGCAGTCGGACCAATCAGCCCCAGCATTTT. Translated: CASSRTNQPQHF.

This clone has just a few counts. The chain employs TRBV7-9 and TRBJ2-2, with 12 bases that match TRBD2. V was pared by 5 bases and J by 5 bases, with 3 bases of the junction left unmatched. Germline values: CDR1 SEHNR, CDR2 FQNEAQ (reference sequence). This CDR3 has 15 amino acids. The DNA for the CDR3 is TGTGCCAGCAGCGCCGGGACTAGCGGGACCGGGGAGCTGTTTTTT. Translated: CASSAGTSGTGELFF.

The chain combines TRBV6-1 with TRBJ1-3; D is undetermined. CDR1 and CDR2 (germline): MNHNS, SASEGT. This CDR3 region has 13 residues. V was cut by 1 base and J by 0 bases, with 1 base left in between. The CDR3 protein is CASSEDSGNTIYF. The DNA for the CDR3 is TGTGCCAGCAGTGAAGACTCTGGAAACACCATATATTTT.

The rearrangement uses TRBV11-3 and TRBJ2-7; TRBD1 is a possible D gene (5 bases). Per the germline V gene, CDR1 is SGHNT and CDR2 is YENEEA. The germline V and J ends were trimmed by 0 bases and 5 bases, with 8 bases remaining between them. This CDR3 is 13 amino acids long. For the CDR3, the DNA is TGTGCCAGCAGCTTAGAAGGGGCCCACGAGCAGTACTTC. This sequence encodes CASSLEGAHEQYF.

This chain connects TRBV2 to TRBJ2-7; 13 bases fit TRBD2. This CDR3 is built from 19 residues. CDR1 is SNHLY, CDR2 FYNNEI, per germline. Trimming removed 2 bases from V and 0 bases from J; junction bases left unmatched: 10. The CDR3 DNA sequence: TGTGCCAGCAGTGAACACCCTGGACTAGCGGGGGCCACCTCCTACGAGCAGTACTTC. Translation gives CASSEHPGLAGATSYEQYF.

The rearrangement uses TRBV29-1 and TRBJ2-3; TRBD2 aligns across 7 bases. Germline CDR1 and CDR2: SQVTM and ANQGSEA. V lost 6 bases, J lost 10 bases, and 7 bases stayed unmatched. CDR3 length: 11 residues. CDR3 nucleotides: TGCAGCGTGCGGGAGTACGATGCGCAGTATTTT. Amino acids: CSVREYDAQYF.

By its share, this clone is medium-sized (0.01 to 0.1%). The CDR3 sequence is CASSVGVRGEAFF. The CDR3 DNA reads as TGTGCCAGCAGCGTAGGGGTGCGGGGTGAAGCTTTCTTT. The chain uses TRBV9 and TRBJ1-1; D gene uncertain. The V end was cut by 0 bases, the J end by 7 bases, with 10 bases between. Germline lookup yields CDR1 SGDLS and CDR2 YYNGEE. This CDR3 has 13 residues.

Only one count was recorded for this clone. The chain joins TRBV10-2 to TRBJ2-2; TRBD1 matches at 7 bases. Germline-derived CDR1 and CDR2 are WSHSY and SAAADI. The CDR3 runs to 16 residues. Trimming took 3 bases from V and 2 from J; bases not matched to a gene: 6. The CDR3 DNA reads TGCGCCAGCAGTGACCCCCGGGACAGAAACACCGGGGAGCTGTTTTTT. Its protein is CASSDPRDRNTGELFF.

V gene TRBV4-3 combines with J gene TRBJ1-2; D not certain. Germline V gene sequence: CDR1 LGHNA, CDR2 YSLEER. This CDR3 contains 14 residues. Trimming took 4 bases from V and 6 from J, leaving 15 bases between them. The CDR3 loop is CASSLEGSEHGYTF. In DNA form, the CDR3 reads TGCGCCAGCAGCCTAGAGGGATCAGAACATGGCTACACCTTC.

This clone ranks as medium-sized. V gene TRBV2 combines with J gene TRBJ1-1; 7 bases line up with TRBD1. Germline V gene data show CDR1 as SNHLY and CDR2 as FYNNEI. The J segment lost 8 bases and the V segment lost 7 bases, leaving 7 bases of the junction unmatched. The length of the CDR3 is 12 residues. The CDR3 sequence: CASTSPGQEAFF. In nucleotides, the CDR3 is TGTGCCAGCACGTCTCCGGGACAGGAAGCTTTCTTT.

As DNA, the CDR3 is TGCAGTGCGACTAGCAGTGAGCAGTTCTTC. Its protein product is CSATSSEQFF. The rearrangement joins TRBV20-1 to TRBJ2-1; 7 nucleotides match TRBD2. CDR3 length equals 10 residues. Unmatched junction bases numbered 2, after V lost 6 bases and J lost 9 bases. Germline CDR1 reads DFQATT; CDR2 reads SNEGSKA (reference sequence).

Comment on this clone: Given a far larger clone just one base away, this is likely a sequencing read error. This CDR3 is CASSQDPGGGYTF. DNA of the CDR3: TGCGCCAGCAGCCAAGACCCAGGAGGGGGCTACACCTTC. This chain connects TRBV4-1 to TRBJ1-2, with D uncertain. V was cut by 0 bases and J by 8 bases, with 10 bases left in between. Germline CDR1 and CDR2: MGHRA and YSYEKL. The CDR3 totals 13 residues.

V is TRBV5-1 and J is TRBJ2-7; possibly TRBD1 for D (6 bases). The germline gives CDR1 SGHRS, CDR2 YFSETQ. Trimming took off 6 bases at V and 0 bases at J, with 13 bases between the two ends. The CDR3 is made up of 14 amino acids. CDR3 nucleotides: TGCGCCAGCAAATTCCGGGACAACTCCTACGAGCAGTACTTC. Protein: CASKFRDNSYEQYF.

Only one count was recorded for this clone. This chain connects TRBV5-1 to TRBJ2-3; either TRBD1 or TRBD2 may supply D (6 bases each). From germline, CDR1 is SGHRS and CDR2 YFSETQ. This CDR3 spans 13 amino acids. V lost 1 base, J lost 6 bases, and 9 bases lay in between. CDR3 amino acids: CASSLLGGDTQYF. The DNA of the CDR3 is TGCGCCAGCAGCTTGTTGGGGGGCGATACGCAGTATTTT. Supplemented by reference TRBV5-1 and TRBJ2-3, the full variable domain reads KAGVTQTPRYLIKTRGQQVTLSCSPISGHRSVSWYQQTPGQGLQFLFEYFSETQRNKGNFPGRFSGRQFSNSRSEMNVSTLELGDSALYLCASSLLGGDTQYFGPGTRLTVL.

J is TRBJ1-3 and V is TRBV11-2; D may be TRBD1 (6 bases). Trimming cost V 5 bases and J 4 bases, with 21 bases left between them. Germline assignment: CDR1 SGHAT and CDR2 FQNNGV. The CDR3 runs to 17 residues. CDR3 in DNA: TGTGCCAGCAGCGCCCCCGGGACAAAAAGGAGAGGAAACACCATATATTTT. Its protein product is CASSAPGTKRRGNTIYF.

The rearrangement links TRBV7-2 to TRBJ2-6; 7 bases map to TRBD1. Germline V gene sequence: CDR1 SGHTA, CDR2 FQGNSA. Trimming removed 5 bases from V and 0 bases from J; junction bases left unmatched: 10. This CDR3 contains 18 residues. The CDR3 coding sequence is TGTGCCAGCAGCCTTTGGGGACAGCCATTCTCTGGGGCCAACGTCCTGACTTTC. Translation: CASSLWGQPFSGANVLTF.

This rearrangement joins TRBV9 to TRBJ2-1, with 12 positions matching TRBD2. Germline V gene data show CDR1 as SGDLS and CDR2 as YYNGEE. Losses at the gene ends were 0 bases for V and 4 bases for J; bases not matched to a gene: 8. This CDR3 spans 18 amino acids. CDR3 coding DNA: TGTGCCAGCAGCGTAGGGCTAGCGGGGGGGCGTTTATACAATGAGCAGTTCTTC. Its translation is CASSVGLAGGRLYNEQFF. Supplemented by reference TRBV9 and TRBJ2-1, the full variable domain reads DSGVTQTPKHLITATGQRVTLRCSPRSGDLSVYWYQQSLDQGLQFLIQYYNGEERAKGNILERFSAQQFPDLHSELNLSSLELGDSALYFCASSVGLAGGRLYNEQFFGPGTRLTVL.

By share, this clone counts as medium-sized (0.01 to 0.1%). This chain joins TRBV21-1 and TRBJ2-3; TRBD1 is the table's D call and was not checked against the DNA. TRBV21-1 is deemed a pseudogene. There are 16 residues in the CDR3. CDR3 DNA sequence: TGTGCCAGCAGCAAAGAACAGGCCACTAGCACAGATACGCAGTATTTT. It is translated as CASSKEQATSTDTQYF.

The rearrangement links TRBV18 to TRBJ2-5; D is perhaps TRBD1 (5 bases). This CDR3 is built from 13 residues. Trimming left V 6 bases short and J 5 bases short, with 13 bases between. From germline, CDR1 is KGHSH and CDR2 LQKENI. The CDR3 protein is CASSQGTQETQYF. The CDR3 nucleotides read TGTGCCAGCTCGCAGGGAACTCAGGAGACCCAGTACTTC. Filled out from reference TRBV18 and TRBJ2-5, the complete variable domain reads NAGVMQNPRHLVRRRGQEARLRCSPMKGHSHVYWYRQLPEEGLKFMVYLQKENIIDESGMPKERFSAEFPKEGPSILRIQQVVRGDSAAYFCASSQGTQETQYFGPGTRLLVL.

This clone has just a few counts. The V and J genes are TRBV12-5 and TRBJ1-4, with a possible D match to TRBD1 (5 bases). V was shortened by 9 bases and J by 12 bases, with 17 bases between the two germline ends. This CDR3 has 12 amino acids. Per the germline V gene, CDR1 is LGHNT and CDR2 is FRNRAP. CDR3 protein: CASGTSWKELFF. CDR3 nucleotide sequence: TGTGCTAGCGGGACGTCGTGGAAAGAACTGTTTTTT.

This clone came up a few times. In the same sample, other DNA sequences code for this CDR3. The rearrangement joins TRBV6-5 to TRBJ2-2; a weak D match, TRBD1 (5 bases). V was clipped by 6 bases and J by 6 bases, with 5 bases between them. CDR1 is MNHEY, CDR2 SVGAGI, per germline. This CDR3 is 11 amino acids long. The DNA for the CDR3 is TGTGCCAGCAGCAGGGCCGGGGAGCTGTTTTTT. Translation: CASSRAGELFF.

The V call is TRBV2, the J call TRBJ1-3, with a weak D call TRBD1 (5 bases). The CDR3 contains 16 residues. Germline V lookup: CDR1 SNHLY, CDR2 FYNNEI. Between the trimmed V and J ends, which lost 4 bases and 0 bases, there was a span of 13 bases. The CDR3 region has the DNA TGTGCCAGCAGTGGCAGGGCCACGATCTCTGGAAACACCATATATTTT. Protein sequence: CASSGRATISGNTIYF.

The chain links TRBV11-1 to TRBJ1-1, with TRBD1 identical over 8 bases. This CDR3 has 18 residues. Germline V lookup: CDR1 SGHAT, CDR2 FQDESV (reference sequence). The trim removed 5 bases at V and 1 base at J, leaving 15 bases unmatched. CDR3 residues: CASSPGGRQGPTNTEAFF. CDR3 DNA sequence: TGTGCCAGCAGCCCAGGGGGGCGACAGGGGCCGACGAACACTGAAGCTTTCTTT.